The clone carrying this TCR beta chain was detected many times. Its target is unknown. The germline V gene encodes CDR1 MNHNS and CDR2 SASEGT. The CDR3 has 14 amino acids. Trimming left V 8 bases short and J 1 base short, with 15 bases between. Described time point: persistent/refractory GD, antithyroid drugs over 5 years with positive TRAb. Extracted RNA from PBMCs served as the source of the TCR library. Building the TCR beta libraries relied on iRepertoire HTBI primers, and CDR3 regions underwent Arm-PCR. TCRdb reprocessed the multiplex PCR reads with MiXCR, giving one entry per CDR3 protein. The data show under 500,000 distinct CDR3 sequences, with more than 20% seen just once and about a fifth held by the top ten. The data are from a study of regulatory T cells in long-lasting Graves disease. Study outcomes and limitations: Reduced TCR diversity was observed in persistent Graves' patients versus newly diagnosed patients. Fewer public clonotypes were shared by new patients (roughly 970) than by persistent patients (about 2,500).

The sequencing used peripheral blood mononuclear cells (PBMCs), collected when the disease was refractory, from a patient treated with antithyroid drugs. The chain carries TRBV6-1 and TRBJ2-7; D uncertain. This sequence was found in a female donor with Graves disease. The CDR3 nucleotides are TGTGCCAGCCGGTCCCGAGAACTTTCCTACGAGCAGTACTTC. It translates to CASRSRELSYEQYF.